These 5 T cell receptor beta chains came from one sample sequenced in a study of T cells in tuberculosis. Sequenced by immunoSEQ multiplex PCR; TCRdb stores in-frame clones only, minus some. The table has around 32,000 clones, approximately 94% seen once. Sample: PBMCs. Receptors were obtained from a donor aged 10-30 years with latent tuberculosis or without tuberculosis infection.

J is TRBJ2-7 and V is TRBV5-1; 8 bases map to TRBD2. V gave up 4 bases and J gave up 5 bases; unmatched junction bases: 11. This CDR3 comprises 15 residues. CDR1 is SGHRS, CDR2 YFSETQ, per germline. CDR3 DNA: TGCGCCAGCAGCCTCATTGCGGGGGGATACCACGAGCAGTACTTC. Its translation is CASSLIAGGYHEQYF.

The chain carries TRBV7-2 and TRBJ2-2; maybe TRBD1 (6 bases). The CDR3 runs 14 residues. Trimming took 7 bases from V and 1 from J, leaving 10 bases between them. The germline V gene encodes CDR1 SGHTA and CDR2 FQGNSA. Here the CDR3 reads CASKFRGNTGELFF. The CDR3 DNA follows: TGTGCCAGCAAATTCAGGGGGAACACCGGGGAGCTGTTTTTT.

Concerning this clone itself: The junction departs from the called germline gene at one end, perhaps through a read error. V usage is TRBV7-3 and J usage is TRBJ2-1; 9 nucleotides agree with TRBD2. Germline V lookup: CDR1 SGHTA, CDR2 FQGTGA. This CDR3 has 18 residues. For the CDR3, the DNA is TGTGCCAGCAGCTCCAACCCCGCCGGGACTAGCTCCTTCAATGAGCAGTTCTTC. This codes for CASSSNPAGTSSFNEQFF.

The CDR3 DNA sequence: TGCGCCAGCAGCCAAGGTATTGGAGGGTCCTCCTACAATGAGCAGTTCTTC. This translates into CASSQGIGGSSYNEQFF. This chain connects TRBV4-1 to TRBJ2-1; TRBD2 might be the D (6 bases). The V gene lost 1 base and the J gene lost 0 bases, with 13 bases spanning the gap. Germline assignment: CDR1 MGHRA and CDR2 YSYEKL. This CDR3 is built from 17 residues.

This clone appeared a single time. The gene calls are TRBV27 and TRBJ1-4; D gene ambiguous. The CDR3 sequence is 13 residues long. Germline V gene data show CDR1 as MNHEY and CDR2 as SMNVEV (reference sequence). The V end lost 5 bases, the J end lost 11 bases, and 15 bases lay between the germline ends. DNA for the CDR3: TGTGCCAGCAGTAGTAGGAGTGGTGGTAAACTGTTTTTT. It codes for CASSSRSGGKLFF.